The text below deals with one T cell receptor (beta chain). Its cognate antigen has yet to be identified. No base quality values were provided; no much bigger clone lies one nucleotide off. These data are taken from a study of cytomegalovirus exposure and HLA in healthy donors (dated by TCRdb to 2016 to 2017). At the level of the whole study: According to an earlier analysis of 587 of the donors, about 190 million T cells yielded roughly 110 million unique TCR beta sequences and about 300 Gb of sequence data. Roughly 300 gigabases of sequencing data and approximately 84 million unique TCR sequences were included in an early release covering several hundred HLA-typed donors. Of the 398 genotyped donors, roughly 80% were placed in the genetic ancestry cluster associated with self-reported Caucasian donors. The aim of the study was to test whether cataloging public T cell receptors could identify signatures of past pathogen exposure. The study profiled the T cell repertoires of approximately 700 subjects by immunosequencing and related them to cytomegalovirus serostatus. Besides the first cohort of 666 subjects, a separate validation cohort made up of 120 different subjects was used. To predict cytomegalovirus infection status, the study brought together high-throughput TCR immunosequencing, statistical association of individual TCRs with disease status, and machine learning. A later analysis re-examined previously published TCR beta repertoires from more than 550 donors and added high-resolution HLA genotyping to investigate patterns of TCR occurrence. Rather than drawing on any new phenotypic data, the later analysis identified candidate immune exposures from TCR beta sequences and the way those sequences occurred across donors. In an earlier analysis of more than 550 of the donors, high-throughput TCR beta sequencing was used to judge whether each TCR beta V gene segment behaved as functional or pseudogenic. Donor age, sex, ethnicity and CMV serostatus were compiled together with the repertoire data. A later genetic analysis used genome-wide SNP genotypes for about three fifths of the roughly 700 donors, treating that subset as a discovery cohort. Every repertoire in the discovery cohort had been generated on one and the same sequencing platform. Class I and class II HLA loci were covered by the typing at four-digit resolution. Typing coverage differed by locus: A, B, C, DRB1 and DQB1 were typed in roughly 620-630 donors, DQA1 in 500 to 550, DPA1 in around 610, and DPB1 in around 440. Roughly 5 DR-DQ haplotypes were handled as single units for association and clustering because linkage in the cohort was strong. On average, roughly 240,000 unique TCR beta nucleotide sequences were sequenced per donor among 350 to 400 genotyped donors of the cohort, with roughly a sixth of those sequences being non-productive. Findings and caveats that apply to the study as a whole: Compared with the roughly 670-donor mean, donors in an Asian-associated ancestry cluster had fewer N-insertions in productive TCRs, according to a later genetic analysis. While some public TCRs were present in many individuals, most TCR sequences turned up only very rarely across donors. HLA typing was unavailable for some donors at each locus, so association tests used only the typed subset. In an earlier analysis of 587 of the donors, most TCR beta V segments appeared in productive rearrangements about 87% or about 30% of the time, broadly matching IMGT annotations. Compared with equally common non-associated chains, HLA-associated TCR beta chains in a later analysis were more clonally expanded and had lower generation probabilities. In a later analysis, several top co-occurrence clusters were reported to appear linked to parvovirus B19, influenza, CMV and Epstein-Barr virus. According to the authors, the approach could potentially be generalized to other disease states and immunological phenotypes. Strong co-occurrence of HLA alleles, especially DR and DQ, made assigning TCR associations to individual alleles difficult. The sequencing pipeline was judged likely to have produced a cluster of highly shared sequence variants as a technical artifact. The cohort was sequenced for TCR beta chains only, and without alpha or paired-chain data the features that could be detected were limited. In vitro tests confirmed that a few of the cytomegalovirus-associated TCR beta chains recognize cytomegalovirus antigens. Presence/absence analyses assumed roughly uniform sequencing depth across donors, an assumption that may not hold. V-gene and J-gene trimming of TCR beta chains was associated with a missense DCLRE1C variant in a later genetic analysis, and the association was replicated in an independent cohort. The earlier analysis of some 560 of the donors excluded 15 to 20 rarely observed V segments, including chromosome 9 orphons, because counts were too low. A later analysis found that most CMV-associated TCR beta chains appeared HLA-restricted, with HLA associations seemingly driven largely by CMV exposure. Linkage disequilibrium might explain the correlated functional status among segregating V segments, but an unknown experimental factor could not be excluded. For the cohort, immune exposure information was limited to CMV serostatus. According to a later analysis, TCR association rates differed among HLA loci, with DRB1 alleles showing the most associated TCRs and HLA-C alleles showing the fewest. The study gave a list of about 170 TCR beta chains associated with cytomegalovirus. At a false discovery rate of 0.05, a later analysis linked 15,000 to 20,000 TCR beta sequences to specific HLA alleles. In both the original and validation cohorts, the classifier was reported to diagnose cytomegalovirus status with high specificity and sensitivity. A further reported finding was that TCR beta sequences accurately predicted the HLA-A and HLA-B alleles for most subjects in the first cohort. Some IMGT-functional V segments, including TRBV6-2 and TRBV6-3, could not be told apart with the 87-base-pair reads, so those segments were excluded.

Library preparation was by the immunoSEQ multiplex PCR assay. For the multiplex PCR, a mixture combining 60 forward primers for TCR Vbeta segments and 13 reverse primers for TCR Jbeta segments was used. Amplification of the CDR3 region of rearranged TCR beta genes was performed with a multiplex PCR assay on genomic DNA. On the Illumina HiSeq System, the amplified TCR beta libraries were sequenced as 87-base-pair reads. Per the source publication's procedure: In a later analysis, some 80 million unique TCR beta chains were counted across the 500 to 850 repertoires, and approximately 11 million of these chains were shared by at least two donors. Raw reads were error-corrected and collapsed into unique sequences by a nearest-neighbor algorithm in which closely related sequences were merged to remove PCR and sequencing errors. To assign V, D and J gene segments, CDR3 sequences were aligned to IMGT reference sequences. For a sequence to be retained, at least a six-nucleotide match to both a V gene segment and a J gene segment was required. A rearrangement was called productive if the CDR3 had no stop codons and remained in frame with V and J, and every other rearrangement was called non-productive. Following IMGT convention, CDR3 was defined as the stretch from the second conserved V-encoded cysteine to the conserved J-encoded phenylalanine. In an earlier analysis of around 570 of the donors, sequences lacking an unambiguous match to a single V gene segment were excluded. An earlier analysis of around 600 of the donors classified V segments as functional when productive rearrangements were above 56.7% and as segregating when the standard deviation between donors was above 5%. A statistical classification framework was developed to diagnose cytomegalovirus status using the catalog of TCR beta chain sequences. In a later analysis, V and J genes were assigned by comparing TCR nucleotide sequences against IMGT/GENE-DB human TR gene sequences. In a later analysis, CDR3 sequences and most-parsimonious VDJ recombination scenarios were assigned using the TCRdist pipeline. In a later analysis, each TCR beta chain was defined by its CDR3 amino acid sequence together with its V-gene family, and reads lacking a unique V-gene family were excluded. As a way to deal with suspected cross-contamination and a sequencing artifact, a later analysis dropped more than 500 nucleotide sequences that were highly shared and had low generation probability. In a later analysis, a clonal expansion index for each public chain was calculated from normalized within-repertoire ranks of inferred template counts. Generation probabilities in a later analysis came from a VDJ recombination model fitted to out-of-frame rearrangements, and those results were checked against IGoR. In a later analysis, hypergeometric tests were used to score TCR-TCR, TCR-HLA and TCR-CMV co-occurrence, with a repertoire-size bias correction applied to TCR pairs. In a later analysis, false discovery rates were estimated by permuting HLA or CMV assignments 20 times. A later analysis grouped co-occurring TCRs with DBSCAN, adding TCRdist sequence similarity when clustering within HLA-allele-positive subsets. Repertoires with fewer than 30,000 or more than 120,000 public chains, plus five repertoires with anomalous nucleotide sharing, were excluded from co-occurrence clustering. TCRdb stores this immuneACCESS table with in-frame sequences only. Part of the clones is absent; in the studies checked, under half of the shortfall reflects unresolved V genes, and no reason is known for the rest. V and J calls and clone size are given by that table; D and trimming were obtained from the DNA. This sample has about 230,000 clones in its table, and approximately 80% of those were observed once. The ten largest account for approximately 0.5% of the sample.

V and J lose 2 bases and 8 bases, and a span of 10 bases separates them. The CDR3 holds 13 amino acids from the cysteine to the phenylalanine. Just CDR3 DNA is preserved here, 39 bases in frame from base 1. The CDR1 and CDR2 encoded by the germline V gene (reference sequence) are SEHNR and FQNEAQ. The cohort comprised under 700 healthy bone marrow donors. Cohort members were all nominally healthy when sampled, although unrecorded immune exposures were likely present. The donor was CMV seronegative and was included in the group of under 450 seronegative cohort members. Each donor provided a peripheral blood sample, and peripheral blood mononuclear cells were used for TCR beta sequencing. The Qiagen DNeasy Blood Extraction Kit was used to extract genomic DNA from the blood cell samples.

The TCR comes from a woman between 40 and 50 years old in good health and CMV-seronegative. The sequence joins TRBV7-9 to TRBJ2-1; TRBD1 is a weak D gene call, 6 bases matching. The sequenced sample consisted of PBMCs. The base sequence is TGTGCCAGCAGCTTAACAGGGAGCCATGAGCAGTTCTTC. Its protein is CASSLTGSHEQFF.